The 14 T cell receptor beta chains in this list originate from one sample, sequenced in a study of follicular helper T cells after annual influenza vaccination. Assay used: immunoSEQ multiplex PCR; TCRdb lists only in-frame clones, some missing. This table has thousands of clones, 80% to 90% appearing once. Time point defined: 2014-2015 season, pre-vaccination. The sample here was CXCR5+ CD38- circulating T follicular helper cells from blood, taken on the day of influenza vaccination. Subset described: circulating Tfh, non-naive CD4+CXCR5+PD-1+ (ICOS+CD38+ or ICOS-CD38-). All receptors come from an adult who received the influenza vaccine.

The rearrangement links TRBV7-2 to TRBJ2-7, with 9 bases aligning to TRBD1. V lost 5 bases to trimming and J lost 0 bases; unmatched junction nucleotides: 8. Looked up from germline, CDR1 is SGHTA and CDR2 is FQGNSA. The CDR3 contains 16 residues. As DNA, the CDR3 is TGTGCCAGCAGCCGATGGGGACAGGGAAGCTCCTACGAGCAGTACTTC. Protein product: CASSRWGQGSSYEQYF.

The genes are TRBV5-1 and TRBJ1-5; D is possibly TRBD1 (6 bases). CDR1 is SGHRS and CDR2 is YFSETQ in the germline V gene. This CDR3 comprises 14 residues. Trimming took 2 bases from V and 6 from J, leaving 12 bases between them. CDR3 region: CASSFGQGIQPQHF. The CDR3 DNA reads as TGCGCCAGCAGCTTCGGTCAGGGGATTCAGCCCCAGCATTTT.

The chain links TRBV7-2 to TRBJ2-3; 8 bases fit TRBD2. Germline assignment: CDR1 SGHTA and CDR2 FQGNSA. The V and J ends lost 2 bases and 2 bases, in that order; junction bases with no gene match: 9. This CDR3 spans 17 amino acids. Written as DNA, the CDR3 is TGTGCCAGCAGCTTATTAAATCGGCGGGGGGCCACAGATACGCAGTATTTT. Protein sequence: CASSLLNRRGATDTQYF. The full variable domain, rest sourced from reference TRBV7-2 and TRBJ2-3, is GAGVSQSPSNKVTEKGKDVELRCDPISGHTALYWYRQSLGQGLEFLIYFQGNSAPDKSGLPSDRFSAERTGGSVSTLTIQRTQQEDSAVYLCASSLLNRRGATDTQYFGPGTRLTVL.

The chain links TRBV4-3 to TRBJ2-3, with D possibly TRBD2 on 7 matching bases. Trimming took 0 bases from V and 4 from J, leaving 14 bases between them. The CDR3 sequence is 16 residues long. Germline values: CDR1 LGHNA, CDR2 YSLEER. The CDR3 region has the DNA TGCGCCAGCAGCCAAGACTTCGCGGGGGCCGCAGATACGCAGTATTTT. Amino acid sequence: CASSQDFAGAADTQYF.

The chain combines TRBV6-5 with TRBJ2-7; 8 bases are shared with TRBD1. Germline V gene lookup returns CDR1 MNHEY and CDR2 SVGAGI. This CDR3 is 14 amino acids long. J lost 3 bases, V lost 6 bases, and 7 bases had no gene match. The CDR3 DNA reads as TGTGCCAGCAGCTCACACGACAGGGGCTACGAGCAGTACTTC. Its protein product is CASSSHDRGYEQYF.

The rearrangement uses TRBV19 and TRBJ2-1; D possibly uses TRBD1 or TRBD2 (5 bases each). Germline V gene data show CDR1 as LNHDA and CDR2 as SQIVND (reference sequence). V was cut by 2 bases and J by 2 bases, with 19 bases left in between. The CDR3 runs 18 residues. The CDR3 here is CASSIMFEGTHPYNEQFF. DNA of the CDR3: TGTGCCAGTAGTATAATGTTTGAGGGGACCCACCCCTACAATGAGCAGTTCTTC.

V and J are TRBV11-2 and TRBJ2-2; D gene unclear. V lost 8 bases, J lost 0 bases, and 13 bases lay in between. This CDR3 spans 15 amino acids. CDR1 is SGHAT, CDR2 FQNNGV, per germline. CDR3 coding DNA: TGTGCCAGCGTAGGACGCCGCGCGAACACCGGGGAGCTGTTTTTT. Translating gives CASVGRRANTGELFF. The full variable domain, rest sourced from reference TRBV11-2 and TRBJ2-2, is EAGVAQSPRYKIIEKRQSVAFWCNPISGHATLYWYQQILGQGPKLLIQFQNNGVVDDSQLPKDRFSAERLKGVDSTLKIQPAKLEDSAVYLCASVGRRANTGELFFGEGSRLTVL.

This rearrangement joins TRBV6-5 to TRBJ2-3, with TRBD1 matching 8 bases. Per the germline V gene, CDR1 is MNHEY and CDR2 is SVGAGI. This CDR3 has 13 amino acids. The V segment lost 5 bases and the J segment 4 bases; nucleotides outside the gene matches: 2. Here the CDR3 reads CASSGQGSDTQYF. The CDR3 DNA sequence: TGTGCCAGCAGTGGACAGGGATCAGATACGCAGTATTTT.

The chain links TRBV18 to TRBJ2-5; D unclear. CDR1 is KGHSH and CDR2 is LQKENI in the germline V gene. Trimming pared 1 base from V and 2 bases from J, leaving 8 bases between. This CDR3 spans 14 amino acids. The CDR3 bases are TGTGCCAGCTCACCACGCACAGAACAAGAGACCCAGTACTTC. This codes for CASSPRTEQETQYF.

J is TRBJ2-7 and V is TRBV6-6, with 8 nucleotides matching TRBD1. The CDR3 is made up of 15 amino acids. Trimming took 6 bases from V and 0 from J; bases not matched to a gene: 7. Germline-derived CDR1 and CDR2 are MNHNY and SVGAGI (reference sequence). The CDR3 loop is CASRPRQGNSYEQYF. In nucleotides, the CDR3 is TGTGCCAGCAGACCACGACAGGGGAACTCCTACGAGCAGTACTTC.

This chain uses TRBV5-1 with TRBJ2-7, with D perhaps given as TRBD1 or TRBD2 (5 bases each). This CDR3 contains 13 residues. V lost 1 base and J 5 bases, leaving 10 bases between the germline ends. Germline values: CDR1 SGHRS, CDR2 YFSETQ. Here the CDR3 reads CASSLIGTDEQYF. In DNA form, the CDR3 reads TGCGCCAGCAGCTTGATAGGGACGGACGAGCAGTACTTC.

Only one count was recorded for this clone. The chain is built from TRBV6-4 and TRBJ1-2; D not resolved. This CDR3 comprises 13 residues. Trimming removed 4 bases from V and 4 bases from J, with 10 bases in between. CDR1 and CDR2 (germline): MRHNA, SNTAGT. CDR3 loop: CASSGPGSYGYTF. The CDR3 nucleotides read TGTGCCAGCAGTGGCCCGGGATCCTATGGCTACACCTTC.

V is TRBV5-6 and J is TRBJ2-7; D may be TRBD1 (6 bases). The CDR3 totals 13 residues. Deletions cut 4 bases from V and 4 bases from J, with 12 bases between. The germline gives CDR1 SGHDT, CDR2 YYEEEE. The CDR3 nucleotides are TGTGCCAGCAGCAGGCGAACAGGGTACGAGCAGTACTTC. Its protein is CASSRRTGYEQYF.

J is TRBJ1-5 and V is TRBV9, with D uncertain. Germline V gene sequence: CDR1 SGDLS, CDR2 YYNGEE. Trimming removed 0 bases at V and 0 bases at J, with 7 bases between. The CDR3 spans 15 residues. The DNA of the CDR3 is TGTGCCAGCAGCGTAGCCGGTGATAGCAATCAGCCCCAGCATTTT. Residues: CASSVAGDSNQPQHF.